The 10 T cell receptor beta chains reported below all come from one sample, sequenced in a study of PD-1 blockade in classical Hodgkin lymphoma. Specified time point: cycle 4 day 1 (C4D1), after more than five weeks of nivolumab. Each patient experienced a relapse that followed autologous stem cell transplantation, and brentuximab vedotin exposure varied. Produced via immunoSEQ multiplex PCR; TCRdb's table is partial and in-frame only. The sample contains about 60,000 clones, over 85% of which appear only once. The sample in question was peripheral blood mononuclear cells (PBMCs), obtained before the fourth cycle of nivolumab. These receptors all come from a human donor with classical Hodgkin lymphoma.

The rearrangement joins TRBV19 to TRBJ2-1; possible D gene TRBD2, 5 bases. The CDR3 covers 12 residues. From germline, CDR1 is LNHDA and CDR2 SQIVND (reference sequence). V shed 7 bases and J shed 8 bases, with 12 bases lying between them. The CDR3 coding sequence is TGTGCCAGTACCGCTAGCATCCATGAGCAGTTCTTC. As protein: CASTASIHEQFF.

The chain carries TRBV5-1 and TRBJ1-4, with 8 bases that match TRBD1. Looked up from germline, CDR1 is SGHRS and CDR2 is YFSETQ. The junction had 10 bases not matched to a gene; V was cut back by 0 bases and J by 3 bases. CDR3 length: 18 residues. This CDR3 is CASSLDDRGGASNEKLFF. CDR3 bases: TGCGCCAGCAGCTTGGACGACAGGGGAGGGGCGTCTAATGAAAAACTGTTTTTT.

The J gene is TRBJ2-7, the V gene TRBV5-4, with D unclear. Trimming shortened V by 3 bases and J by 1 base, and 5 bases separated the two germline ends. There are 12 residues in the CDR3. Germline V gives CDR1 SGHNT, CDR2 YYREEE (reference sequence). The CDR3 DNA sequence: TGTGCCAGCAGCTCCGGGTCCTACGAGCAGTACTTC. Translating gives CASSSGSYEQYF.

The chain couples TRBV27 to TRBJ2-5; 8 nucleotides line up with TRBD2. This CDR3 contains 16 residues. With 0 bases clipped from V and 2 bases from J, the junction kept 5 bases outside the gene matches. Germline lookup yields CDR1 MNHEY and CDR2 SMNVEV (reference sequence). CDR3 amino acids: CASSLSLTSAQETQYF. CDR3 nucleotide sequence: TGTGCCAGCAGTTTATCGTTGACTAGCGCTCAAGAGACCCAGTACTTC.

This chain uses TRBV6-1 with TRBJ2-5; D is unclear. The J call may be faulty, since TRBJ2-7 better matches the DNA end. The CDR3 spans 15 residues. Germline CDR1 is MNHNS and CDR2 is SASEGT. CDR3 in DNA: TGTGCCAGCAGCCGACACGTAACGAGCTCCTACGAGCAGTACTTC. It is translated as CASSRHVTSSYEQYF.

CDR3 residues: CSVSLWRDGYEQYF. CDR3 in DNA: TGCAGCGTATCCCTGTGGAGGGACGGCTACGAGCAGTACTTC. This sequence joins TRBV29-1 and TRBJ2-7, with D maybe TRBD2 (6 bases). V lost 6 bases, J lost 3 bases, and 18 bases lay in between. CDR1 and CDR2 from the germline V gene are SQVTM and ANQGSEA. CDR3 length equals 14 residues.

The rearrangement joins TRBV7-8 to TRBJ1-6; unclear D gene. V was cut by 5 bases and J by 9 bases, with 14 bases left in between. The germline V gene encodes CDR1 SGHVS and CDR2 FQNEAQ. The CDR3 consists of 14 residues. The CDR3 sequence is CASSPTGPPSPLHF. The DNA of the CDR3 is TGTGCCAGCAGCCCTACCGGGCCTCCTTCACCCCTCCACTTT.

The J gene is TRBJ2-1, the V gene TRBV5-1; 9 nucleotides align to TRBD2. V shed 3 bases, J shed 4 bases, and the junction held 5 bases outside the gene matches. CDR1 and CDR2 (germline): SGHRS, YFSETQ. CDR3 length: 15 amino acids. The chain's CDR3 is CASSSKRGDYNEQFF. CDR3 nucleotides: TGCGCCAGCAGCTCTAAGCGGGGGGATTACAATGAGCAGTTCTTC.

The chain recombines TRBV7-9 with TRBJ2-7; 10 bases align to TRBD2. CDR1 and CDR2 from the germline V gene are SEHNR and FQNEAQ (reference sequence). The CDR3 consists of 15 residues. Trimming cost V 1 base and J 5 bases; bases outside gene matches: 5. Written as DNA, the CDR3 is TGTGCCAGCAGCTTAGGAGCGGGAGGGAGCCACGAGCAGTACTTC. It translates to CASSLGAGGSHEQYF. Using reference TRBV7-9 and TRBJ2-7 for the parts outside the CDR3, the full variable domain is DTGVSQNPRHKITKRGQNVTFRCDPISEHNRLYWYRQTLGQGPEFLTYFQNEAQLEKSRLLSDRFSAERPKGSFSTLEIQRTEQGDSAMYLCASSLGAGGSHEQYFGPGTRLTVT.

J is TRBJ1-4 and V is TRBV7-2; 8 bases agree with TRBD1. J lost 8 bases, V lost 4 bases, and 12 bases had no gene match. CDR3 size: 16 residues. The germline CDR1 and CDR2 sequences are SGHTA and FQGNSA. As DNA, the CDR3 is TGTGCCAGCAGCTCCGGGGCACCAGGGGGCTCCGAAAAACTGTTTTTT. Translated: CASSSGAPGGSEKLFF.